This T cell receptor beta chain was identified during a study of T cell responses to AZD1222 COVID-19 vaccine. Some clones are missing from TCRdb's copy, which holds only in-frame ones; the method was immunoSEQ multiplex PCR. In the table there are approximately 180,000 clones, about 93% of which are singletons. Germline CDR1 reads SGHTA; CDR2 reads FQGNSA. There are 14 residues in the CDR3. Trimming removed 1 base from V and 5 bases from J, with 11 bases in between. J is TRBJ1-2 and V is TRBV7-2; D may be TRBD1 (5 bases). This TCR came from an adult who received the MenACWY meningococcal vaccine as a control. Sequences were derived from peripheral blood, sampled 28 days after the second dose of the MenACWY control vaccine. The CDR3 DNA is TGTGCCAGCAGCTTAGTAGGGACGGAGTATGGCTACACCTTC. Protein: CASSLVGTEYGYTF.